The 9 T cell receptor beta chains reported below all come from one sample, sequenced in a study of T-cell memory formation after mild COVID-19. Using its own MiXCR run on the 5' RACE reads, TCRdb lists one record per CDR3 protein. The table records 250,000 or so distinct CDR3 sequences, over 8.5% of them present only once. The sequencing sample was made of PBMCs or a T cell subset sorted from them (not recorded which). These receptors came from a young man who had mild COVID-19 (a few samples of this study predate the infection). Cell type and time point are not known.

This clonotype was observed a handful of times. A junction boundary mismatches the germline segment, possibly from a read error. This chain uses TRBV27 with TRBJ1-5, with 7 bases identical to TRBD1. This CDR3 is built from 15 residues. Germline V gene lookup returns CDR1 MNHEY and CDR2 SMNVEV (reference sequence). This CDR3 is CASSFTPTGNQSQHF. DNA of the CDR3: TGTGCCAGCAGTTTCACGCCGACAGGGAATCAGTCCCAGCATTTT.

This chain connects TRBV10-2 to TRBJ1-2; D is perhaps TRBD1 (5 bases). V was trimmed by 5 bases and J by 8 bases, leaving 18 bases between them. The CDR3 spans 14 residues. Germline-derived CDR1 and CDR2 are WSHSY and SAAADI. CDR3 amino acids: CASSRDGSWGGYTF. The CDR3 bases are TGCGCCAGCAGTCGGGACGGCTCCTGGGGCGGCTACACCTTC.

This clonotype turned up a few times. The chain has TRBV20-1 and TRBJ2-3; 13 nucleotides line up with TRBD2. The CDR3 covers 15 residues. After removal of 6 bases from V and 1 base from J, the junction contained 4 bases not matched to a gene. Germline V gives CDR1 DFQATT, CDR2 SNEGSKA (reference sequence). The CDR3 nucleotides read TGCAGTGCCATCGGGACTAGCGGGGGCACAGATACGCAGTATTTT. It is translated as CSAIGTSGGTDTQYF.

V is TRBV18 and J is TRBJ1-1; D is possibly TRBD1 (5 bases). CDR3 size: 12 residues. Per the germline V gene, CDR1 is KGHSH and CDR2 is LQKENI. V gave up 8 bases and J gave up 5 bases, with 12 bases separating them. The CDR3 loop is CASVQERTEAFF. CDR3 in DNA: TGTGCCAGCGTACAGGAGAGGACTGAAGCTTTCTTT.

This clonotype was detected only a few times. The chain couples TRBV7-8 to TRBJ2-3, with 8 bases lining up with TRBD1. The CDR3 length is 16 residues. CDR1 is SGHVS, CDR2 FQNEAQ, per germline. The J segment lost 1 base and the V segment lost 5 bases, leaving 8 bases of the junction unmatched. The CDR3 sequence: CASSVTGVRGTDTQYF. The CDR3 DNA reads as TGTGCCAGCAGCGTGACAGGGGTGAGAGGCACAGATACGCAGTATTTT.

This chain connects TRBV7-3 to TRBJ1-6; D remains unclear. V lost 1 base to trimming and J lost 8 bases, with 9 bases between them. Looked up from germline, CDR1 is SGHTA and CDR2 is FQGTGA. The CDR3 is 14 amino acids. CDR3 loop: CASSLRGSDSPLHF. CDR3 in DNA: TGTGCCAGCAGCTTAAGGGGTAGTGATTCACCCCTCCACTTT.

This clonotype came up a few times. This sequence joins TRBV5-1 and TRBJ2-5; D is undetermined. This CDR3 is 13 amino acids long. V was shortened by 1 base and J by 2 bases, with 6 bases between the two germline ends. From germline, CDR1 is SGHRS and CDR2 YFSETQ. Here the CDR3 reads CASSLTVQETQYF. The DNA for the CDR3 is TGCGCCAGCAGCTTGACAGTTCAAGAGACCCAGTACTTC.

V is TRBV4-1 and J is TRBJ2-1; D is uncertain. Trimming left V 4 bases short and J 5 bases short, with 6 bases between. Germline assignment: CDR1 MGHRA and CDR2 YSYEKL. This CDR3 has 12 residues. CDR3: CASSPEDNEQFF. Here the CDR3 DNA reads TGCGCCAGCAGCCCGGAAGACAATGAGCAGTTCTTC.

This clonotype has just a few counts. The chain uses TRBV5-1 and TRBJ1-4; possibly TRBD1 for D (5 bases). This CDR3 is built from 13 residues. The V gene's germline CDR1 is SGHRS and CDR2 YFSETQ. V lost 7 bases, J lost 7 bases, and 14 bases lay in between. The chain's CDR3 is CASARGAGEKLFF. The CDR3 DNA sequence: TGCGCCAGCGCCAGAGGGGCCGGTGAAAAACTGTTTTTT.